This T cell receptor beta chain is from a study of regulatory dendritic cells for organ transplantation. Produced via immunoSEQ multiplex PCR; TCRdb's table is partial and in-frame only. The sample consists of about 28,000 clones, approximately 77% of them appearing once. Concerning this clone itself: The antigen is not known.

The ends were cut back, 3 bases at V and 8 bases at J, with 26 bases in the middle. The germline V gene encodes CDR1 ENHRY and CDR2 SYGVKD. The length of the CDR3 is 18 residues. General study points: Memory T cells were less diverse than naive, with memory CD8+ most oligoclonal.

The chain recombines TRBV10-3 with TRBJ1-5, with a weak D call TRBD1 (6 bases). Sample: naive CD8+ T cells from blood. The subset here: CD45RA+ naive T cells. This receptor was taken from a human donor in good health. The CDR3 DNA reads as TGTGCCATCAGTGACGACCACGTCCCCGCCAGGGGAGTTGAGCCCCAGCATTTT. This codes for CAISDDHVPARGVEPQHF.